This TCR beta chain was documented in a study of monozygotic twins with inflammatory bowel disease. Study-wide findings and caveats: Repertoire similarity matched across concordant and discordant twins, perhaps owing to limited power.

As for this clonotype: Its antigen remains unidentified.

The unique tags termed UMIs, each holding a 6-nucleotide sample barcode, were added by means of template switching. Following a re-call of the 5' RACE reads, TCRdb has one entry per CDR3 protein and lacks DNA. With 400,000 to 500,000 distinct CDR3 sequences in the sample, the ten largest clones hold around 2.5%. The length of the CDR3 is 12 residues. Germline V lookup: CDR1 LGHDT, CDR2 YNNKEL (reference sequence). The sequenced material came from blood. The TCR was taken from a human donor with ulcerative colitis or Crohn's disease, or a healthy co-twin of an affected twin (not recorded which). This rearrangement joins TRBV3-1 to TRBJ2-3. The CDR3 region is CASSQVTDTQYF.